These 11 T cell receptor beta chains share one sample of origin, sequenced in a study of T cells in Graves' hyperthyroidism and ophthalmopathy. RNA transcripts yielded amplified TCR beta CDR3 regions. The TCR CDR3 first-round RT-PCR relied on the HTBI primer set. Each CDR3 protein gets one entry after TCRdb re-called the multiplex PCR reads with MiXCR. The sample gives some 350,000 distinct CDR3 sequences, 15% to 19% of which show up once; about a quarter is in the top ten. What was sequenced was blood. These receptors all stem from a woman younger than 30 with Graves' hyperthyroidism that later progressed to Graves' ophthalmopathy.

A note on this clonotype: Since a much larger clone is just one base distant, this may be a read error. The DNA for the CDR3 is TGTGCCAGCTCAGTCACAAACGAGCAGTACTTC. It specifies CASSVTNEQYF. The rearrangement links TRBV18 to TRBJ2-7; no firm D call. The CDR3 extends over 11 amino acids. V lost 5 bases and J 5 bases, leaving 7 bases between the germline ends. Germline V gene lookup returns CDR1 KGHSH and CDR2 LQKENI.

V is TRBV27 and J is TRBJ2-7; the D gene could be TRBD1 or TRBD2 (6 bases each). The CDR3 sequence is 14 residues long. V lost 5 bases and J 0 bases, leaving 11 bases between the germline ends. Per the germline V gene, CDR1 is MNHEY and CDR2 is SMNVEV (reference sequence). The CDR3 region is CASSPGAVSYEQYF. The CDR3, as DNA: TGTGCCAGCAGTCCGGGGGCCGTCTCCTACGAGCAGTACTTC.

The sample holds many counts of this clonotype. The chain couples TRBV15 to TRBJ1-6; perhaps TRBD1 as D (6 bases). CDR3 length: 16 amino acids. The germline CDR1 and CDR2 sequences are LNHNV and YYDKDF (reference sequence). V shed 5 bases and J shed 8 bases, with 19 bases lying between them. Written as DNA, the CDR3 is TGTGCCACCAGCGGTAAAGTACAGGGTGCTCATTCACCCCTCCACTTT. It yields the protein CATSGKVQGAHSPLHF.

The sample holds a few counts of this clonotype. V is TRBV6-1 and J is TRBJ2-1; 7 bases fit TRBD2. CDR1 is MNHNS and CDR2 is SASEGT in the germline V gene. This CDR3 is 17 amino acids long. The trim removed 10 bases at V and 4 bases at J, leaving 19 bases unmatched. CDR3 coding DNA: TGTGCCACCTCTCGGAAGACGGGGGGAGGTGGGTACAATGAGCAGTTCTTC. Residues: CATSRKTGGGGYNEQFF.

This clonotype has at least ten counts. The chain recombines TRBV27 with TRBJ2-1; TRBD2 matches 12 bases. The junction had 24 bases not matched to a gene; V was cut back by 6 bases and J by 6 bases. The CDR3 consists of 21 residues. Germline CDR1 MNHEY, CDR2 SMNVEV (reference sequence). The CDR3 nucleotides are TGTGCCAGCAGGGGGGGAGAATTGGGACTAGCGGGCCCCCGAAGGTCCAATGAGCAGTTCTTC. Its protein is CASRGGELGLAGPRRSNEQFF.

This sequence joins TRBV27 and TRBJ2-1, with a weak D call TRBD1 (6 bases). CDR1 and CDR2 from the germline V gene are MNHEY and SMNVEV (reference sequence). The CDR3 has 15 amino acids. The V and J ends lost 2 bases and 6 bases respectively, with 14 bases between them. Here the CDR3 DNA reads TGTGCCAGCAGTTTAAAATGGGACATGGTCAATGAGCAGTTCTTC. It codes for CASSLKWDMVNEQFF.

This clonotype has ten or more counts. The chain recombines TRBV30 with TRBJ2-1; D unclear. V dropped 1 base and J dropped 9 bases, with 7 bases sitting between them. The CDR3 runs 11 residues. Germline CDR1 reads GTSNPN; CDR2 reads SVGIG (reference sequence). The CDR3 protein is CAWSAQVEQFF. The DNA of the CDR3 is TGTGCCTGGAGTGCCCAGGTTGAGCAGTTCTTC.

This clonotype has only a few counts. The chain links TRBV14 to TRBJ1-1, with 7 bases identical to TRBD1. This CDR3 region has 16 residues. The germline CDR1 and CDR2 sequences are SGHDN and FVKESK. The ends lost 0 bases at V and 3 bases at J; junction bases unmatched: 7. Written as DNA, the CDR3 is TGTGCCAGCAGCCAAGACATGACAGGGTCGGACACTGAAGCTTTCTTT. Encoded protein: CASSQDMTGSDTEAFF.

This clonotype was seen many times. The chain joins TRBV11-3 to TRBJ2-5; a weak D match, TRBD1 (5 bases). CDR1 is SGHNT, CDR2 YENEEA, per germline. Trimming stripped 2 bases from V and 5 bases from J, with 9 bases between. CDR3 length: 13 residues. The CDR3 is CASSLQGMETQYF. The CDR3, as DNA: TGTGCCAGCAGCTTACAGGGAATGGAGACCCAGTACTTC.

At least ten counts were recorded for this clonotype. The chain is built from TRBV12-3 or TRBV12-4 and TRBJ1-1, with D hard to call. The ends were cut back, 4 bases at V and 4 bases at J, with 10 bases in the middle. The CDR3 is 13 residues long. CDR3 nucleotides: TGTGCCAGCAGTTCAGGAGGTATCACTGAAGCTTTCTTT. Protein product: CASSSGGITEAFF.

Many counts were recorded for this clonotype. The rearrangement links TRBV3-1 to TRBJ2-1, with D hard to call. Trimming shortened V by 4 bases and J by 4 bases, and 11 bases separated the two germline ends. The CDR3 spans 14 residues. The germline V gene has CDR1 LGHDT and CDR2 YNNKEL (reference sequence). CDR3 region: CASSLPTRYNEQFF. The CDR3 DNA follows: TGTGCCAGCAGCCTCCCGACTCGGTACAATGAGCAGTTCTTC.